These T cell receptor beta chains were read from a single sample in a study of identical twins. Each CDR3 protein is one row after TCRdb ran MiXCR on the 5' RACE reads. The repertoire has around 340,000 distinct CDR3 sequences, roughly an eighth of them found once; the top ten carry just over 7%. These data were also filed under a second study, of yellow fever vaccine responses in identical twins.

The material sequenced was CD8+ T cells sorted from blood. These receptors were obtained from a woman under 30 in good health. Both conserved end residues are part of each CDR3. Fields, in order: J gene, V gene, D gene, clone size, CDR3 protein, CDR3 DNA. D genes are given only for firm matches. Some rows have no size entry. The others give once, few or many, or a class for an expanded clone.

J: TRBJ1-2
V: TRBV6-5
D: .
size: few
CDR3: CATSGQNYGYTF
DNA: TGTGCCACCTCAGGGCAGAACTATGGCTACACCTTC

J: TRBJ2-6
V: TRBV7-6
D: .
size: .
CDR3: CASSPGADGANVLTF
DNA: TGTGCCAGCAGCCCAGGGGCGGATGGGGCCAACGTCCTGACTTTC

J: TRBJ2-1
V: TRBV11-2
D: TRBD1
size: many
CDR3: CASSLWDRDTYNEQFF
DNA: TGTGCCAGCAGCCTCTGGGACAGGGATACCTACAATGAGCAGTTCTTC

J: TRBJ2-2
V: TRBV9
D: .
size: many
CDR3: CASSGPGSGELFF
DNA: TGTGCCAGCAGCGGTCCGGGGTCCGGGGAGCTGTTTTTT

J: TRBJ1-1
V: TRBV7-9
D: .
size: few
CDR3: CASSDGRATEAFF
DNA: TGTGCCAGTAGCGACGGCCGGGCCACTGAAGCTTTCTTT

J: TRBJ2-1
V: TRBV20-1
D: .
size: .
CDR3: CSASPFQWRHNEQFF
DNA: TGCAGTGCTAGCCCTTTCCAGTGGCGCCACAATGAGCAGTTCTTC

J: TRBJ2-1
V: TRBV29-1
D: TRBD2
size: few
CDR3: CSVSVDSGSYNEQFF
DNA: TGCAGCGTTTCCGTGGATAGCGGGTCCTACAATGAGCAGTTCTTC

J: TRBJ2-5
V: TRBV5-8
D: .
size: .
CDR3: CASSLGVGEETQYF
DNA: TGTGCCAGCAGCTTGGGGGTTGGCGAAGAGACCCAATACTTC

J: TRBJ2-5
V: TRBV25-1
D: .
size: .
CDR3: CASSETGTLQETQYF
DNA: TGTGCCAGCAGTGAAACAGGGACTCTGCAAGAGACCCAGTACTTC

J: TRBJ2-3
V: TRBV4-1
D: .
size: few
CDR3: CASSQDYGTSTDTQYF
DNA: TGCGCCAGCAGCCAAGACTACGGAACTAGCACAGATACGCAGTATTTT

J: TRBJ2-7
V: TRBV7-2
D: .
size: .
CDR3: CASSEILSGTSYEQYF
DNA: TGTGCCAGCAGCGAAATACTTAGCGGTACGTCCTACGAGCAGTACTTC

J: TRBJ1-6
V: TRBV28
D: TRBD1
size: few
CDR3: CASSHPDRNSPLHF
DNA: TGTGCCAGCAGCCACCCGGACAGGAATTCACCCCTCCACTTT

J: TRBJ2-3
V: TRBV6-1
D: TRBD1
size: many
CDR3: CASSGGTGGVTDTQYF
DNA: TGTGCCAGCAGTGGGGGGACAGGGGGCGTCACAGATACGCAGTATTTT

J: TRBJ1-2
V: TRBV29-1
D: .
size: few
CDR3: CSVEVRRGYTF
DNA: TGCAGCGTTGAAGTGCGAAGAGGCTACACCTTC

J: TRBJ2-7
V: TRBV4-2
D: .
size: .
CDR3: CASSQDTGDMFYEQYF
DNA: TGTGCCAGCAGCCAAGATACGGGAGATATGTTCTACGAGCAGTACTTC

J: TRBJ2-5
V: TRBV7-9
D: TRBD2
size: .
CDR3: CASSLGGLAVSGTQYF
DNA: TGTGCCAGCAGCTTAGGGGGACTAGCTGTGTCCGGGACCCAGTACTTC

J: TRBJ2-1
V: TRBV7-2
D: .
size: few
CDR3: CASSLDRWASYNEQFF
DNA: TGTGCCAGCAGCTTAGATCGCTGGGCCTCCTACAATGAGCAGTTCTTC

J: TRBJ2-3
V: TRBV4-2
D: TRBD2
size: few
CDR3: CASSGISGTLTDTQYF
DNA: TGTGCCAGCAGCGGCATTAGCGGGACCCTCACAGATACGCAGTATTTT

J: TRBJ2-7
V: TRBV2
D: .
size: few
CDR3: CASSASRTESYEQYF
DNA: TGTGCCAGCAGCGCCAGTCGGACAGAATCCTACGAGCAGTACTTC

J: TRBJ2-1
V: TRBV12-3/TRBV12-4
D: TRBD2
size: many
CDR3: CASSLASSGSSYNEQFF
DNA: TGTGCCAGCAGTTTAGCGTCTAGCGGGAGCTCCTACAATGAGCAGTTCTTC

J: TRBJ2-1
V: TRBV7-9
D: TRBD2
size: many
CDR3: CASSSNSGSRYNEQFF
DNA: TGTGCCAGCAGCTCAAATAGCGGGAGTCGCTACAATGAGCAGTTCTTC

J: TRBJ2-3
V: TRBV20-1
D: .
size: .
CDR3: CSAVGGRDLGTDTQYF
DNA: TGCAGTGCTGTCGGGGGCCGAGATCTTGGCACAGATACGCAGTATTTT

J: TRBJ2-1
V: TRBV18
D: TRBD1
size: few
CDR3: CASSRQGREQFF
DNA: TGTGCCAGCTCAAGACAGGGCAGAGAGCAGTTCTTC

J: TRBJ2-2
V: TRBV29-1
D: TRBD2
size: many
CDR3: CSVEVREGAGELFF
DNA: TGCAGCGTTGAGGTCCGGGAGGGCGCCGGGGAGCTGTTTTTT

J: TRBJ2-3
V: TRBV24-1
D: .
size: few
CDR3: CATSEQTSDTQYF
DNA: TGTGCCACCAGTGAACAGACTTCAGATACGCAGTATTTT

J: TRBJ2-1
V: TRBV20-1
D: TRBD2
size: .
CDR3: CSARSGTSGSNEQFF
DNA: TGCAGTGCTAGGTCGGGGACTAGCGGATCAAATGAGCAGTTCTTC

J: TRBJ2-2
V: TRBV20-1
D: .
size: .
CDR3: CRVPRPGRELFF
DNA: TGCAGGGTTCCACGGCCTGGTAGGGAGCTGTTTTTT

J: TRBJ2-3
V: TRBV21-1
D: .
size: many
CDR3: CASSKVSSGAKDTQYF
DNA: TGTGCCAGCAGCAAAGTATCTAGCGGGGCGAAAGATACGCAGTATTTT

J: TRBJ1-1
V: TRBV6-1
D: .
size: few
CDR3: CASSPNREEVTEAFF
DNA: TGTGCCAGCAGCCCAAACAGGGAGGAGGTCACTGAAGCTTTCTTT

J: TRBJ2-5
V: TRBV3-2
D: .
size: .
CDR3: CASSQPLDSQETQYF
DNA: TGTGCCAGCAGCCAACCCTTGGACAGCCAAGAGACCCAGTACTTC

J: TRBJ1-1
V: TRBV4-1
D: .
size: .
CDR3: CASRGPNTEAFF
DNA: TGCGCCAGCAGGGGGCCGAACACTGAAGCTTTCTTT

J: TRBJ1-2
V: TRBV15
D: .
size: few
CDR3: CATSSLGHYTF
DNA: TGTGCCACCAGCAGCCTCGGGCACTACACCTTC

J: TRBJ1-1
V: TRBV15
D: .
size: .
CDR3: CATSRGLNTEAFF
DNA: TGTGCCACCAGCAGAGGACTGAACACTGAAGCTTTCTTT

J: TRBJ2-1
V: TRBV9
D: TRBD2
size: many
CDR3: CASSPRAGGYNEQFF
DNA: TGTGCCAGCAGCCCCAGAGCGGGGGGGTACAATGAGCAGTTCTTC

J: TRBJ2-7
V: TRBV20-1
D: TRBD1
size: .
CDR3: CSATGTGPYEQYF
DNA: TGCAGTGCTACCGGGACAGGGCCCTACGAGCAGTACTTC